This TCR beta chain is from a study of control samples from healthy donors and cancer patients (dated by TCRdb to about 2020). From its cysteine to its phenylalanine, the CDR3 spans 13 amino acids. Only CDR3 DNA is held: 39 bases, read in frame from base 1. V gives up 7 bases and J gives up 10 bases, and the segment between their germline ends measures 22 bases. From a lookup of the germline V gene, CDR1 and CDR2 are SQVTM and ANQGSEA. To prepare the library, the immunoSEQ multiplex PCR assay was applied. Not all clones reach the TCRdb copy of this immuneACCESS table, which keeps in-frame sequences only. Checked studies attribute under half of the gap to unresolved V genes and leave the rest unexplained. The sample data list about 17,000 clones, and about 89% of these were observed just once. The top ten hold 25% to 35% of the sample. In the case of this clone: The antigen this receptor binds is unknown. Base qualities are not at hand, and no much larger clone is one base apart.

The sequenced sample was PBMCs. This chain is built from TRBV29-1 and TRBJ1-1; no D gene is confidently identified. The TCR was taken from a man in his sixties with head and neck cancer. The encoded CDR3 is CSALTGTRPGAFF. The nucleotide sequence reads TGCAGCGCCTTGACCGGAACCCGACCTGGAGCTTTCTTT.